This record concerns one TCR beta chain sequence. The antigen remains unidentified. This sample was included in a study of PD-1 blockade in classical Hodgkin lymphoma. Background on the study: It was nivolumab at 3 mg/kg, given intravenously every 2 weeks, that patients received.

Time point denoted: cycle 4 day 1 (C4D1), after less than 7 weeks of nivolumab. Relapse was seen in all patients after autologous stem cell transplantation, and brentuximab vedotin exposure was variable. Profiled with immunoSEQ multiplex PCR; TCRdb holds only in-frame clones, not every one. The top ten hold 19% of the sample, which has tens of thousands of clones, about 80% seen once. Findings and limits, study-wide: Baseline diversity resembling that of newly diagnosed patients was seen in complete responders. Healthy donors reportedly exceeded newly diagnosed patients in baseline TCR diversity. Anyone who began nivolumab under 1 year after ASCT was excluded.

This receptor was identified in a human donor with classical Hodgkin lymphoma. The material sequenced was peripheral blood mononuclear cells (PBMCs), taken before the fourth cycle of nivolumab.

CDR3 sequence reads: CASSARTSGSTTDTQYF. CDR3 DNA sequence: TGTGCCAGCAGCGCCCGGACTAGCGGGAGTACTACAGATACGCAGTATTTT. The J gene is TRBJ2-3, the V gene TRBV9; 13 nucleotides line up with TRBD2. The trim removed 3 bases at V and 3 bases at J, leaving 7 bases unmatched. CDR1 is SGDLS and CDR2 is YYNGEE in the germline V gene. CDR3 length equals 17 residues.